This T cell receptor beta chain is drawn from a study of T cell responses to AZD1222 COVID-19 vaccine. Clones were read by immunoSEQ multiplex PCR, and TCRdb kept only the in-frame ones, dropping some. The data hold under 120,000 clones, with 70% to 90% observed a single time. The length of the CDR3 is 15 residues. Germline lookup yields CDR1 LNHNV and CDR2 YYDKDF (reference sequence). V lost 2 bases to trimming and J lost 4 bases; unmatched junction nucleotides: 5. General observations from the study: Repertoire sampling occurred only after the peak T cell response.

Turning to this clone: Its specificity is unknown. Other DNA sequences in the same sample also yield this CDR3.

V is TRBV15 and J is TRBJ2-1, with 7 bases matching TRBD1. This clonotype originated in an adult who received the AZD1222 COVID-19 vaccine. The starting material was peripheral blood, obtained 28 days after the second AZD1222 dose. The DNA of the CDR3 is TGTGCCACCAGCAGAAATAGGGACAGTTACAATGAGCAGTTCTTC. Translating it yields CATSRNRDSYNEQFF. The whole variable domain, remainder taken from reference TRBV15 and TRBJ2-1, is DAMVIQNPRYQVTQFGKPVTLSCSQTLNHNVMYWYQQKSSQAPKLLFHYYDKDFNNEADTPDNFQSRRPNTSFCFLDIRSPGLGDTAMYLCATSRNRDSYNEQFFGPGTRLTVL.